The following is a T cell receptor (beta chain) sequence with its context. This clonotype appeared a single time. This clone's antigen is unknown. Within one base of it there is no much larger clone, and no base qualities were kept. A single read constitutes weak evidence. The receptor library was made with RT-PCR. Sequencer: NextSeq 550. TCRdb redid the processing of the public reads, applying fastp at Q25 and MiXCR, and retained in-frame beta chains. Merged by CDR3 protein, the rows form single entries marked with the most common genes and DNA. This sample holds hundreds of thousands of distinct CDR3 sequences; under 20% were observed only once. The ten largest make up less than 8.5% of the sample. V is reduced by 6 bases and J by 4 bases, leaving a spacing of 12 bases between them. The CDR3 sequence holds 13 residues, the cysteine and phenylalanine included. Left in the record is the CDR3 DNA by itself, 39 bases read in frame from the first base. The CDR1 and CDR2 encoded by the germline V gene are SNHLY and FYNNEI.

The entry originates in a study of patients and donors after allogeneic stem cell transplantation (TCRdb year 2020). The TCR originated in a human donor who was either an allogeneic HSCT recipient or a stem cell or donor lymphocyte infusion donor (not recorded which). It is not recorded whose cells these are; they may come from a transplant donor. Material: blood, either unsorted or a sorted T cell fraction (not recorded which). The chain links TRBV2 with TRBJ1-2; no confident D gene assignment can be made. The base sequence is TGTGCCAGCAGGGACGCTGAGATCTATGGCTACACCTTC. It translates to CASRDAEIYGYTF. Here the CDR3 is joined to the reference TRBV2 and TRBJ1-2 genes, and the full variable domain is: EPEVTQTPSHQVTQMGQEVILRCVPISNHLYFYWYRQILGQKVEFLVSFYNNEISEKSEIFDDQFSVERPDGSNFTLKIRSTKLEDSAMYFCASRDAEIYGYTFGSGTRLTVV.